This TCR beta chain was retrieved from a study of blood T cell repertoires in COVID-19. CDR3 length equals 13 residues. Germline V gene sequence: CDR1 LGHDT, CDR2 YNNKEL (reference sequence). V lost 0 bases, J lost 0 bases, and 3 bases lay in between. Some clones are missing from TCRdb's copy, which holds only in-frame ones; the method was immunoSEQ multiplex PCR. The sample lists 350,000 to 400,000 clones, around 92% occurring once. The chain has TRBV3-1 (or the pseudogene TRBV3-2) and TRBJ2-7; D is undetermined. This sequence was found in a woman under 40 who had recovered from COVID-19. Sequenced material: PBMCs or T cells enriched from blood (not recorded which). CDR3 sequence (DNA): TGTGCCAGCAGCCAAGACTACTCCTACGAGCAGTACTTC. This encodes CASSQDYSYEQYF.